What follows describes a single T cell receptor beta chain. The trim removed 1 base at V and 1 base at J, leaving 9 bases unmatched. Germline CDR1 reads MGHRA; CDR2 reads YSYEKL. The CDR3 is made up of 19 amino acids. This sample is drawn from a study of blood T cell repertoires in COVID-19. Across the whole study: COVID-19 samples from acute and convalescent phases originated in the United States, Italy and Spain. Sources were T cells, B-cell-depleted T cells, or PBMCs; the material itself was cDNA or gDNA.

Authors' data handling: Reference gene primer amplification in the assay estimated nucleated cell counts. Using immunoSEQ multiplex PCR, the repertoire was profiled, and TCRdb retains in-frame clones only, with some absent. V and J calls and clone size are given by that table; D and trimming were obtained from the DNA. Of 150,000 to 200,000 clones listed, 86% are singletons. The J gene is TRBJ1-6, the V gene TRBV4-1, with 8 positions matching TRBD1. Sequenced input: peripheral blood. The receptor comes from a man aged 18 to 30 with acute or convalescent COVID-19. The CDR3, as DNA: TGCGCCAGCAGCCAAGGAATACCTACAGGGGGTTCCTATAATTCACCCCTCCACTTT. Its translation: CASSQGIPTGGSYNSPLHF.